This TCR beta chain was obtained from a study of blood T cell repertoires in COVID-19. As for the study in general: Specimens from acute and convalescent COVID-19 originated in the United States, Italy and Spain. T cells, B-cell-depleted T cells, or PBMCs supplied cDNA or gDNA.

Assay: immunoSEQ multiplex PCR; the TCRdb copy retains only in-frame clones and omits some. Among more than 300,000 clones, 70% to 90% were seen once, and the ten largest hold under 6%. The CDR3 is made up of 15 amino acids. From germline, CDR1 is SEHNR and CDR2 FQNEAQ (reference sequence). J was trimmed by 7 bases and V by 7 bases; bases with no gene match: 11. In Cohort 3, a recovered donor had either two negative PCRs, clearance, or symptom resolution. The clonotype was recovered from a woman in her 30s who had recovered from COVID-19. The chain carries TRBV7-9 and TRBJ2-1; 9 bases map to TRBD2. The sequencing input was PBMCs or T cells enriched from blood (not recorded which). The DNA of the CDR3 is TGTGCCAGCACCACGGAGCGGGGGGTTTGGAATGAGCAGTTCTTC. It is translated as CASTTERGVWNEQFF.